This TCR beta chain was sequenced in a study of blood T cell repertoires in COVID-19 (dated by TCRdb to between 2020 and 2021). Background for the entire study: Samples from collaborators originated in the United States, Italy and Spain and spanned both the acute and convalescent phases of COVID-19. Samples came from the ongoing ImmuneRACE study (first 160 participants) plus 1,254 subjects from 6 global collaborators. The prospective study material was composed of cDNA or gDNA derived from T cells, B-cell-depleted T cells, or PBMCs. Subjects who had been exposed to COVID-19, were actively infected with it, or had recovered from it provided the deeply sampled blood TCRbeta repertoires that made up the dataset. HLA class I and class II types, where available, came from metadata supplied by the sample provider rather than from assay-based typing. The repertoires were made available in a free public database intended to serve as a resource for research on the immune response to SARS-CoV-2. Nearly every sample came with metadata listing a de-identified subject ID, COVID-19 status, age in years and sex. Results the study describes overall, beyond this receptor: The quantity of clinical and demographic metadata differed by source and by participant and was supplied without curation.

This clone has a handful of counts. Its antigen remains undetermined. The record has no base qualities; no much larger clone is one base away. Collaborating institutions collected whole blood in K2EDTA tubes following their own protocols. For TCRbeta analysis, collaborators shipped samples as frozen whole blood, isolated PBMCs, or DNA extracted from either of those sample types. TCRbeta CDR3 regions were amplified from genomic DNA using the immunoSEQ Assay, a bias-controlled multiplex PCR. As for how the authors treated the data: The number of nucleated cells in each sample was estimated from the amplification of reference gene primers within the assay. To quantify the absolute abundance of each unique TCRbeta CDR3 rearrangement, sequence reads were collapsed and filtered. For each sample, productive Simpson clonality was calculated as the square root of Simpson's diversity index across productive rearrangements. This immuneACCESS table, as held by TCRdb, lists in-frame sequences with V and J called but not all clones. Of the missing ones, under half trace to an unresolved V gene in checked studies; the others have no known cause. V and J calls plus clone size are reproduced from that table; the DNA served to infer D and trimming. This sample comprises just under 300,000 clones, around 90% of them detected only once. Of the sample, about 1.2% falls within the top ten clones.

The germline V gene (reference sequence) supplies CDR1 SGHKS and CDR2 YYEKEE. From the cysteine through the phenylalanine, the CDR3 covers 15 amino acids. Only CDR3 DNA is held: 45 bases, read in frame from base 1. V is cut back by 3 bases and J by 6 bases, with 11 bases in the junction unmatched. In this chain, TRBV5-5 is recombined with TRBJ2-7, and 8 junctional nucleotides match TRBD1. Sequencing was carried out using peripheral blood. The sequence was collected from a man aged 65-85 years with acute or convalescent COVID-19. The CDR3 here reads CASSWKGAGGSEQYF. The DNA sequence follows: TGTGCCAGCAGCTGGAAGGGGGCAGGGGGCTCCGAGCAGTACTTC.